Sequencing of this T cell receptor beta chain was carried out in a study of CD8 T cells in Susac syndrome. The CDR3 contains 14 residues. In germline, CDR1 is KGHSH, CDR2 LQKENI. V lost 3 bases and J lost 4, with 9 bases in between. Random hexamers were used to reverse transcribe the RNA input (about 0.45 to 1 ug). TCRdb re-analysed the immunoSEQ multiplex PCR reads in MiXCR, keeping a single row per CDR3 protein. The profile shows 180,000 or so distinct CDR3 sequences, 85% to 95% of them singletons. This chain joins TRBV18 and TRBJ2-2; possible D gene TRBD1, 5 bases. The source material was CD4+ T cells from PBMCs. The sequence derives from a human donor in good health. The CDR3 DNA reads as TGTGCCAGCTCACCTCAGGGTTCCACCGGGGAGCTGTTTTTT. This sequence encodes CASSPQGSTGELFF.